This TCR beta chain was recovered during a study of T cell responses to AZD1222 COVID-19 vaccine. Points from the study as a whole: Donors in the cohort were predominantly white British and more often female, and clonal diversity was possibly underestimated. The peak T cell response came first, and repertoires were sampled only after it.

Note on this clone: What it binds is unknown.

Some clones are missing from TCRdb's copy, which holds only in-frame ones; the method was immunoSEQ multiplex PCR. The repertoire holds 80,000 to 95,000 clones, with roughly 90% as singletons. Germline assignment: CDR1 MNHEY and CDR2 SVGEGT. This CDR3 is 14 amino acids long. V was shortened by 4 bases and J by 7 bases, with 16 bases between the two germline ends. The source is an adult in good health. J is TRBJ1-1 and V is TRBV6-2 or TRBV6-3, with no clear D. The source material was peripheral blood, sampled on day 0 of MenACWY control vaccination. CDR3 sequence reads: CASSLSVPGIEAFF. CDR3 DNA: TGTGCCAGCAGTTTGTCGGTGCCAGGAATTGAAGCTTTCTTT.